This T cell receptor (beta chain) is drawn from a study of T cell changes during pregnancy in multiple sclerosis. Sequenced by immunoSEQ multiplex PCR; TCRdb stores in-frame clones only, minus some. The table lists some 80,000 clones, 90% to 95% of them singletons. The CDR3 consists of 18 residues. The TCR originated in a female donor with multiple sclerosis, enrolled in a pregnancy study. The sequencing here drew on peripheral blood, taken in the second trimester of pregnancy. The rearrangement joins TRBV21-1 to TRBJ2-7; the table's D call of TRBD1 was not tested on the DNA. TRBV21-1 is termed a pseudogene. The CDR3 DNA follows: TGTGCCAGCAGCCCAAGCCCAAATGCGGGACAGGGGGCCTACGAGCAGTACTTC. Protein sequence: CASSPSPNAGQGAYEQYF.